The present T cell receptor (beta chain) was sequenced within a study of blood T cell repertoires in COVID-19. About the study: Sites across the United States, Italy and Spain contributed samples from acute and convalescent COVID-19. T cells, B-cell-depleted T cells, or PBMCs supplied cDNA or gDNA.

Authors' analysis steps: The authors estimated nucleated cell counts from reference gene primer amplification. Measured with immunoSEQ multiplex PCR; TCRdb has only the in-frame clones, and not every one. The D gene and trimming were derived from the DNA, and the V and J assignments and clone size from that table. The table has 35,000 to 40,000 clones, roughly 88% seen once; the top ten hold around 10%. V shed 4 bases, J shed 4 bases, and the junction held 7 bases outside the gene matches. This CDR3 comprises 15 residues. In germline, CDR1 is SGHDN, CDR2 FVKESK. What was sequenced was peripheral blood. The chain uses TRBV14 and TRBJ2-7; 10 bases align to TRBD2. The origin of this receptor is a man between 65 and 85 years old with acute or convalescent COVID-19. CDR3 nucleotides: TGTGCCAGCAGCCCACTAGCGGGAAATTCGTACGAGCAGTACTTC. Protein: CASSPLAGNSYEQYF.